A single sample gave rise to the 21 T cell receptor beta chains below, sequenced in a study of blood T cell repertoires in COVID-19 (dated by TCRdb to 2018 to 2021). The library was produced with the immunoSEQ multiplex PCR assay. TCRdb carries this immuneACCESS record with in-frame sequences only. Its versions omit some clonotypes, under half of them owing to an unresolved V gene in the studies checked, with the rest unexplained. The sample table contains 240,000 or so clones; only one count was recorded for around 89% of them. The ten largest account for approximately 9% of the sample. The sample was PBMCs or T cells enriched from blood (not recorded which). These receptors originate from a man aged 40-55 years who had recovered from COVID-19.

The chain uses TRBV19 and TRBJ2-2; tentative D call: TRBD2 (6 bases). V was trimmed by 10 bases and J by 5 bases, leaving 11 bases between them. This CDR3 has 12 amino acids. Germline V gene data show CDR1 as LNHDA and CDR2 as SQIVND (reference sequence). CDR3 protein: CATAGLTGELFF. The CDR3 nucleotides are TGTGCCACCGCGGGGTTAACCGGGGAGCTGTTTTTT.

The chain combines TRBV7-9 with TRBJ2-7; possibly TRBD1 for D (7 bases). The length of the CDR3 is 15 residues. CDR1 and CDR2 (germline): SEHNR, FQNEAQ (reference sequence). The V and J ends lost 5 bases and 0 bases respectively, with 14 bases between them. The CDR3: CASSVGGTVSYEQYF. The CDR3 region has the DNA TGTGCCAGCAGCGTAGGAGGGACAGTCTCCTACGAGCAGTACTTC.

The chain is built from TRBV19 and TRBJ2-7, with D tentatively TRBD1 (7 bases). This CDR3 is 15 amino acids long. V lost 5 bases and J 3 bases, leaving 17 bases between the germline ends. Germline CDR1 LNHDA, CDR2 SQIVND (reference sequence). The CDR3 loop is CASSSQGDLIYEQYF. In DNA, the CDR3 is TGTGCCAGTAGTTCCCAGGGGGACTTAATCTACGAGCAGTACTTC.

The rearrangement uses TRBV19 and TRBJ2-1, with D tentatively TRBD2 (6 bases). CDR1 is LNHDA and CDR2 is SQIVND in the germline V gene (reference sequence). Trimming pared 3 bases from V and 7 bases from J, leaving 10 bases between. There are 13 residues in the CDR3. The CDR3 DNA is TGTGCCAGTAGTATCTCTAGCGTTAATGAGCAGTTCTTC. It translates to CASSISSVNEQFF. The whole variable domain, filled in from reference TRBV19 and TRBJ2-1, reads DGGITQSPKYLFRKEGQNVTLSCEQNLNHDAMYWYRQDPGQGLRLIYYSQIVNDFQKGDIAEGYSVSREKKESFPLTVTSAQKNPTAFYLCASSISSVNEQFFGPGTRLTVL.

This clone was detected only once. The chain links TRBV7-7 to TRBJ2-5, with no clear D. This CDR3 contains 13 residues. Germline V gene sequence: CDR1 SSHAT, CDR2 FNYEAQ (reference sequence). Trimming cost V 1 base and J 5 bases, with 8 bases left between them. The CDR3 sequence: CASSLDFRETQYF. The CDR3 region has the DNA TGTGCCAGCAGCTTAGATTTCCGGGAGACCCAGTACTTC.

V gene TRBV20-1 combines with J gene TRBJ2-7; D possibly corresponds to TRBD1 (6 bases). CDR1 is DFQATT, CDR2 SNEGSKA, per germline (reference sequence). Trimming took 3 bases from V and 7 from J, leaving 13 bases between them. The CDR3 is 12 residues long. CDR3 sequence: CSASHREKEQYF. CDR3 coding DNA: TGCAGTGCTAGTCACAGGGAAAAGGAGCAGTACTTC.

The chain joins TRBV10-3 to TRBJ2-3; tentative D call: TRBD2 (6 bases). The germline CDR1 and CDR2 sequences are ENHRY and SYGVKD. Trimming pared 9 bases from V and 1 base from J, leaving 14 bases between. The CDR3 extends over 14 amino acids. CDR3 region: CAIRDASGTDTQYF. In DNA, the CDR3 is TGTGCCATTAGAGATGCTAGCGGCACAGATACGCAGTATTTT.

This chain joins TRBV28 and TRBJ2-2; TRBD1 aligns across 10 bases. J lost 5 bases, V lost 6 bases, and 3 bases had no gene match. The germline CDR1 and CDR2 sequences are MDHEN and SYDVKM. CDR3 length: 14 amino acids. The CDR3: CASRGTGVTGELFF. The CDR3 region has the DNA TGTGCCAGCAGAGGGACAGGGGTAACCGGGGAGCTGTTTTTT.

The chain employs TRBV4-1 and TRBJ2-1, with D perhaps TRBD2 (5 bases). Germline V gives CDR1 MGHRA, CDR2 YSYEKL. This CDR3 spans 18 amino acids. Trimming took 3 bases from V and 9 from J, leaving 27 bases between them. The CDR3 spells CASSQSSGASWSMGEQFF. CDR3 DNA sequence: TGCGCCAGCAGCCAGAGTTCTGGAGCTAGCTGGAGTATGGGTGAGCAGTTCTTC.

V gene TRBV3-1 (or the pseudogene TRBV3-2) combines with J gene TRBJ2-5; 9 bases are shared with TRBD2. Looked up from germline, CDR1 is LGHDT and CDR2 is YNNKEL (reference sequence). J lost 2 bases, V lost 5 bases, and 12 bases had no gene match. The CDR3 covers 17 residues. CDR3 protein: CASSLPGGGGAQETQYF. The CDR3 DNA sequence: TGTGCCAGCAGCTTACCCGGCGGCGGGGGGGCACAAGAGACCCAGTACTTC.

This chain connects TRBV6-6 to TRBJ2-5, with a tentative D call TRBD1 (5 bases). The CDR3 contains 13 residues. The germline V and J ends were trimmed by 7 bases and 5 bases, with 14 bases remaining between them. Germline V gene sequence: CDR1 MNHNY, CDR2 SVGAGI (reference sequence). DNA for the CDR3: TGTGCCAGCACGGTCAGGGTCCACGAGACCCAGTACTTC. This translates into CASTVRVHETQYF.

J is TRBJ2-5 and V is TRBV3-1 (or the pseudogene TRBV3-2); 7 bases fit TRBD2. V lost 0 bases, J lost 5 bases, and 12 bases stayed unmatched. CDR1 LGHDT and CDR2 YNNKEL come from the germline V gene (reference sequence). This CDR3 is 17 amino acids long. CDR3 DNA sequence: TGTGCCAGCAGCCAAGATATCCAGCGGGGTATGGGGGAGACCCAGTACTTC. Its translation: CASSQDIQRGMGETQYF.

This clone was counted between two and nine times. The chain links TRBV30 to TRBJ1-6; 11 nucleotides line up with TRBD1. Germline V CDR1 and CDR2: GTSNPN, SVGIG (reference sequence). The CDR3 sequence is 13 residues long. J lost 9 bases, V lost 5 bases, and 3 bases had no gene match. CDR3: CAWEGQGVSPLHF. CDR3 DNA sequence: TGTGCCTGGGAGGGACAGGGGGTTTCACCCCTCCACTTT.

The V and J genes are TRBV7-9 and TRBJ2-1; 9 bases fit TRBD1. Germline V gives CDR1 SEHNR, CDR2 FQNEAQ (reference sequence). The J segment lost 8 bases and the V segment lost 3 bases, leaving 2 bases of the junction unmatched. The CDR3 sequence is 13 residues long. The chain's CDR3 is CASSLGQGYEQFF. The DNA for the CDR3 is TGTGCCAGCAGCTTGGGACAGGGCTATGAGCAGTTCTTC.

The V call is TRBV30, the J call TRBJ2-7; D perhaps matches TRBD1 (6 bases). CDR1 GTSNPN and CDR2 SVGIG come from the germline V gene (reference sequence). This CDR3 is 14 amino acids long. Trimming left V 4 bases short and J 2 bases short, with 15 bases between. The CDR3 protein is CAWKFGQTAYEQYF. The CDR3 nucleotides read TGTGCCTGGAAATTCGGACAGACAGCCTACGAGCAGTACTTC.

The gene calls are TRBV5-5 and TRBJ2-2; D is perhaps TRBD1 (6 bases). Trimming stripped 5 bases from V and 6 bases from J, with 14 bases between. CDR1 is SGHKS and CDR2 is YYEKEE in the germline V gene (reference sequence). There are 14 residues in the CDR3. CDR3 DNA sequence: TGTGCCAGCAGGCAAGACAGGCCCGCCGGGGAGCTGTTTTTT. Encoded protein: CASRQDRPAGELFF.

The chain has TRBV7-3 and TRBJ2-1, with TRBD2 identical over 14 bases. Germline CDR1 is SGHTA and CDR2 is FQGTGA. The length of the CDR3 is 16 residues. Losses at the gene ends were 5 bases for V and 6 bases for J; bases not matched to a gene: 6. The CDR3 is CASSRTGTSGSNEQFF. In DNA, the CDR3 is TGTGCCAGCAGCCGTACCGGGACTAGCGGGAGCAATGAGCAGTTCTTC.

V is TRBV5-1 and J is TRBJ1-1; TRBD1 matches at 8 bases. CDR1 is SGHRS, CDR2 YFSETQ, per germline. Trimming cost V 6 bases and J 8 bases; bases outside gene matches: 12. The CDR3 sequence is 14 residues long. The CDR3 sequence is CASKSQAGGGEAFF. The CDR3 DNA reads TGCGCCAGCAAAAGTCAGGCAGGGGGCGGAGAAGCTTTCTTT.

V gene TRBV13 combines with J gene TRBJ2-7; 9 nucleotides align to TRBD2. CDR1 and CDR2 (germline): PRHDT, FYEKMQ (reference sequence). With 10 bases clipped from V and 7 bases from J, the junction kept 14 bases outside the gene matches. This CDR3 is 14 amino acids long. DNA of the CDR3: TGTGCCACCGAGCGATTAGCGGGGGAGGGAGAGCAGTACTTC. Translation gives CATERLAGEGEQYF.

This clone has only a few counts. The rearrangement joins TRBV6-4 to TRBJ2-6; 7 bases fit TRBD1. This CDR3 region has 18 residues. Germline assignment: CDR1 MRHNA and CDR2 SNTAGT. With V trimmed by 3 bases and J by 0 bases, 8 bases remained unmatched. The CDR3 spells CASSESVGGDSGANVLTF. The CDR3 DNA is TGTGCCAGCAGTGAGTCGGTAGGGGGCGACTCTGGGGCCAACGTCCTGACTTTC.

Comments on this clone: Distinct nucleotide sequences in the sample also encode this CDR3. The CDR3 coding sequence is TGTGCCAGCAGCGGACAGGGGGCAATCTCATACGAGCAGTACTTC. This gives the protein CASSGQGAISYEQYF. V is TRBV2 and J is TRBJ2-7; 11 bases are a match to TRBD1. Germline V gives CDR1 SNHLY, CDR2 FYNNEI. The CDR3 sequence is 15 residues long. J gave up 4 bases and V 6 bases, and 8 bases lay outside the gene matches.